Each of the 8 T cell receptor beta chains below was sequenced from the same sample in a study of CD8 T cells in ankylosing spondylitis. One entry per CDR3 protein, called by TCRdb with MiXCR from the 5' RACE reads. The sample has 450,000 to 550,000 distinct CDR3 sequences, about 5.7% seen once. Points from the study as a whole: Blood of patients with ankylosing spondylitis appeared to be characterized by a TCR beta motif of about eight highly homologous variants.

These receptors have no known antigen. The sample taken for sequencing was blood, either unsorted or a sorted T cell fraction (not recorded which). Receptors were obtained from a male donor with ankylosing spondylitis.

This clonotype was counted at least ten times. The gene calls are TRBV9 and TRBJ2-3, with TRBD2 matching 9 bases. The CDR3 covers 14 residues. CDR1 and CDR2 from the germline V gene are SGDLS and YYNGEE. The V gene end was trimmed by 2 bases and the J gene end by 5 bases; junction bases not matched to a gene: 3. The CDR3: CASSVRLAEDTQYF. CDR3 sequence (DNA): TGTGCCAGCAGCGTGCGACTAGCGGAAGATACGCAGTATTTT.

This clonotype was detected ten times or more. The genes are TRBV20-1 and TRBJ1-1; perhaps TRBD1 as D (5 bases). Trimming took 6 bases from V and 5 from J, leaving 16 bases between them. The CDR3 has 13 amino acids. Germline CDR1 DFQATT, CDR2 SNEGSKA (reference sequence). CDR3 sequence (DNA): TGCAGTGCCGGGACCCGAGGTGCGACTGAAGCTTTCTTT. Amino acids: CSAGTRGATEAFF.

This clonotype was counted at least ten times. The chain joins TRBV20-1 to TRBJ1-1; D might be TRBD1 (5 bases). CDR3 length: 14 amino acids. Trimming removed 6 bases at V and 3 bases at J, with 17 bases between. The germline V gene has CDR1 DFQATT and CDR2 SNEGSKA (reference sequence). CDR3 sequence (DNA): TGCAGTGCCCCTCGGGGGTTAGAGGACACTGAAGCTTTCTTT. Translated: CSAPRGLEDTEAFF.

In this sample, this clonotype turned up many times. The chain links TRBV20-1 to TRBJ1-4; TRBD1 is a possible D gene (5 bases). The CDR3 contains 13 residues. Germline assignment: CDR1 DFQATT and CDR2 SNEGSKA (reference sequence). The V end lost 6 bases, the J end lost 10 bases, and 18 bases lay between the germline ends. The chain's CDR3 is CSAHVGGGGKLFF. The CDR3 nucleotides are TGCAGTGCCCACGTGGGGGGTGGAGGAAAACTGTTTTTT.

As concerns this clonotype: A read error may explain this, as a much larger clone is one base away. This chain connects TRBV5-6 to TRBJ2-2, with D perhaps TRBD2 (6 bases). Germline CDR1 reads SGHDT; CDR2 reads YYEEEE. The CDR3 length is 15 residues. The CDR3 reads CAISPGSIGGGELFF. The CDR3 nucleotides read TGTGCCATCAGCCCCGGCAGCATCGGGGGCGGGGAGCTGTTTTTT.

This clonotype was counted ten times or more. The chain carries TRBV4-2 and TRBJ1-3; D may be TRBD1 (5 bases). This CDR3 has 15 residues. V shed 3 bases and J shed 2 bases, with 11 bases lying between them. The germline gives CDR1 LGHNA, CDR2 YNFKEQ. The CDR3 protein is CASSHPRQTGNTIYF. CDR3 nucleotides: TGTGCCAGCAGCCATCCCCGACAGACTGGAAACACCATATATTTT.

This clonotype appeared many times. CDR3 sequence reads: CSAAPNGRNSPLHF. DNA of the CDR3: TGCAGTGCTGCCCCCAACGGACGGAATTCACCCCTCCACTTT. The rearrangement joins TRBV20-1 to TRBJ1-6; D not certain. The CDR3 covers 14 residues. Trimming took 5 bases from V and 7 from J, leaving 15 bases between them. Germline loops: CDR1 DFQATT, CDR2 SNEGSKA (reference sequence).

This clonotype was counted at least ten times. CDR3 in DNA: TGTGCCAGCTCACCAAAGGGGGCGAGGAATGAAAAACTGTTTTTT. Its translation is CASSPKGARNEKLFF. The chain carries TRBV18 and TRBJ1-4, with 7 bases fitting TRBD1. J lost 5 bases, V lost 2 bases, and 5 bases had no gene match. CDR1 and CDR2 from the germline V gene are KGHSH and LQKENI. The CDR3 totals 15 residues.